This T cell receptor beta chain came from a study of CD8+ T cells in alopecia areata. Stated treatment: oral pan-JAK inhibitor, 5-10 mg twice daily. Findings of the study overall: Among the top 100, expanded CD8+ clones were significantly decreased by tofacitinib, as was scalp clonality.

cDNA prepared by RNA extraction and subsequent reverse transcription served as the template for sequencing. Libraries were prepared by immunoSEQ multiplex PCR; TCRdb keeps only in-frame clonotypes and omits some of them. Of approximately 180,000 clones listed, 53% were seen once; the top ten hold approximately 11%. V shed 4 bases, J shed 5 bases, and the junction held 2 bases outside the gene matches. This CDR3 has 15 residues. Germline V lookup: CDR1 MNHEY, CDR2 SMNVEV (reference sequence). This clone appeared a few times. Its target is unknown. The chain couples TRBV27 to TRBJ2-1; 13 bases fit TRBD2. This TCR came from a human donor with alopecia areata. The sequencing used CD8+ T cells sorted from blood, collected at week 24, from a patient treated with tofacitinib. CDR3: CASSWGLAGNNEQFF. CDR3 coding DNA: TGTGCCAGCAGTTGGGGACTAGCGGGGAACAATGAGCAGTTCTTC.